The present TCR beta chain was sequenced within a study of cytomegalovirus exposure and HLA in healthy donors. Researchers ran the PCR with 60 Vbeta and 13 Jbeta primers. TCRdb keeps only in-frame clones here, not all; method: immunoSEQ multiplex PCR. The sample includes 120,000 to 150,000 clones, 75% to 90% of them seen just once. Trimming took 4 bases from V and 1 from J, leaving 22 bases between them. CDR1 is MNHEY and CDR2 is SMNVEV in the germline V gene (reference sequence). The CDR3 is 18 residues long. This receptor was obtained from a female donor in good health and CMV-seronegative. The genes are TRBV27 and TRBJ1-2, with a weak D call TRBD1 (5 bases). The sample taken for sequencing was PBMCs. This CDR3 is CASSSLSQNQRGNYGYTF. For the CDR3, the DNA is TGTGCCAGCAGTTCGCTCTCACAAAACCAAAGGGGTAACTATGGCTACACCTTC.